This TCR gamma chain appears in the sequencing data of a study of gammadelta T cells in human blood. TCRdb redid the clone calls on the RT-PCR reads with CATT. Of 120 or so gamma-chain clones listed, 15% to 19% were seen once; the top ten hold around 75%. Germline CDR1 is GITISATS and CDR2 is ISYDGTV (reference sequence). This CDR3 is built from 13 residues. This clone has more than one count but fewer than ten. A far larger clone lies a single base away; this is likely a read error. The clonotype originates from a human donor. The chain has TRGV9 and TRGJ1 or TRGJ2. What was sequenced was non-Vgamma9Vdelta2 gamma-delta T cells from adult blood. The CDR3 DNA reads as TGTGCCTTGTGGGAGGAACCTTATTATAAGAACCTCTTT. The encoded protein is CALWEEPYYKNLF.